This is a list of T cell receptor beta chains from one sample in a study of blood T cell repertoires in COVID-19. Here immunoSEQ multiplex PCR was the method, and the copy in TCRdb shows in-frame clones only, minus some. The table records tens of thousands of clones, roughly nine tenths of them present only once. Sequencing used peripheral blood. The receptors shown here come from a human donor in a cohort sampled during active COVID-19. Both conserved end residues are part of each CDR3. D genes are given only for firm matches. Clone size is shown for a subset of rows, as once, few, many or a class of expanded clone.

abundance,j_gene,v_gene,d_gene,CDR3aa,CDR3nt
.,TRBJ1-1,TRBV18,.,CASSPAGYTEAFF,TGTGCCAGCTCACCAGCAGGGTACACTGAAGCTTTCTTT
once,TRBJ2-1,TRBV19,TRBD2,CASSNPRGGAYNEQFF,TGTGCCAGTAGCAACCCCCGCGGGGGGGCCTACAATGAGCAGTTCTTC
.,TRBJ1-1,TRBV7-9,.,CASSLYLEAFF,TGTGCCAGCAGTCTGTATCTTGAAGCTTTCTTT
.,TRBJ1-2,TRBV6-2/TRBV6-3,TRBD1,CASSLQTGVYGYTF,TGTGCCAGCAGTCTTCAGACAGGGGTCTATGGCTACACCTTC
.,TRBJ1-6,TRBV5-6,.,CASSLGASPLHF,TGTGCCAGCAGCTTGGGGGCTTCACCCCTCCACTTT
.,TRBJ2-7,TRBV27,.,CASRGATSYEQYF,TGTGCCAGCAGGGGGGCGACTTCCTACGAGCAGTACTTC
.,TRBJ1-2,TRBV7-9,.,CASSPPREFNYGYTF,TGTGCCAGCAGCCCCCCCCGGGAATTCAACTATGGCTACACCTTC
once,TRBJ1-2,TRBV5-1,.,CASSGGQYYGYTF,TGCGCCAGCAGCGGTGGACAGTACTATGGCTACACCTTC
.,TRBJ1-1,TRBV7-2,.,CASSLAGNTEAFF,TGTGCCAGCAGCTTAGCCGGTAACACTGAAGCTTTCTTT
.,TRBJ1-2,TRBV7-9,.,CASSLEGRGPHYGYTF,TGTGCCAGCAGCTTGGAAGGGAGGGGACCTCACTATGGCTACACCTTC
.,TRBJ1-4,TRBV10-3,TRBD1,CASRQGFGEKLFF,TGTGCCAGCAGACAGGGGTTTGGTGAAAAACTGTTTTTT
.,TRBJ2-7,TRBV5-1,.,CASSLAVGQEGYEQYF,TGCGCCAGCAGCTTGGCTGTGGGACAAGAGGGTTACGAGCAGTACTTC
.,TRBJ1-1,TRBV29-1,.,CSVETDMNTEAFF,TGCAGCGTTGAAACAGACATGAACACTGAAGCTTTCTTT
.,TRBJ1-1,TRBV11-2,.,CASSFDRKTEAFF,TGTGCCAGCAGCTTCGACAGGAAAACTGAAGCTTTCTTT
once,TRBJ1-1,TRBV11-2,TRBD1,CASSGGRNRGPNTEAFF,TGTGCCAGCAGTGGAGGACGGAACAGGGGACCGAACACTGAAGCTTTCTTT
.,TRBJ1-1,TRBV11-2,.,CASSLAAWGRAGEAFF,TGTGCCAGCAGCTTAGCAGCATGGGGGAGGGCCGGTGAAGCTTTCTTT
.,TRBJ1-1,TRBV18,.,CASSPSTGNTEAFF,TGTGCCAGCTCACCTTCGACAGGGAACACTGAAGCTTTCTTT
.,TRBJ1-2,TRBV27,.,CASSSLPPANYGYTF,TGTGCCAGCAGTTCACTCCCGCCCGCTAACTATGGCTACACCTTC
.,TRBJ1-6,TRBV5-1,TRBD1,CASSLGGGQYNSPLHF,TGCGCCAGCAGCTTGGGAGGGGGACAGTATAATTCACCCCTCCACTTT
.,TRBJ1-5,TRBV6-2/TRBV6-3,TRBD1,CASSYSTGGRGQPQHF,TGTGCCAGCAGTTACTCGACAGGGGGTCGAGGGCAGCCCCAGCATTTT
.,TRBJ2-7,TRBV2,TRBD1,CASRPDRGPHDEQYF,TGTGCCAGCAGGCCTGACAGGGGCCCCCACGACGAGCAGTACTTC
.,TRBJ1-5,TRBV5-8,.,CASRRTTWSNQPQHF,TGTGCCAGCAGGAGAACTACTTGGAGCAATCAGCCCCAGCATTTT
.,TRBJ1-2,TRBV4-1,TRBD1,CASNHPTGGQLNYGYTF,TGCGCCAGCAATCATCCAACAGGGGGTCAACTTAACTATGGCTACACCTTC
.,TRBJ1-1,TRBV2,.,CASRLERGTEAFF,TGTGCCAGCAGACTGGAAAGAGGGACTGAAGCTTTCTTT
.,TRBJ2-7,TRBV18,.,CASSPPEGIYEQYF,TGTGCCAGCTCACCACCGGAGGGAATATACGAGCAGTACTTC
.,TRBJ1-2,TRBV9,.,CASSVSGHNYGYTF,TGTGCCAGCAGCGTATCAGGACATAACTATGGCTACACCTTC
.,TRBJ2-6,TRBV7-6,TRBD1,CASSLGPDRVNGANVLTF,TGTGCCAGCAGCTTAGGCCCGGACAGGGTAAATGGGGCCAACGTCCTGACTTTC
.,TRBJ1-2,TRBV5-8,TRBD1,CASSFQGAYGYGYTF,TGTGCCAGCAGCTTTCAGGGGGCATATGGCTATGGCTACACCTTC
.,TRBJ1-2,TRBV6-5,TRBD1,CASSWGQGGIYGYTF,TGTGCCAGCAGTTGGGGACAGGGAGGAATCTATGGCTACACCTTC
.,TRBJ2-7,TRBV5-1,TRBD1,CASGVDRVGNEQYF,TGCGCCAGCGGGGTGGACAGGGTAGGCAACGAGCAGTACTTC
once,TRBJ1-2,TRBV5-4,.,CASSLDILNYGYTF,TGTGCCAGCAGCTTGGACATCCTTAACTATGGCTACACCTTC
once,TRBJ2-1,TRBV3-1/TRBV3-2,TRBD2,CASSHLGGALSYNEQFF,TGTGCCAGCAGCCACCTCGGGGGGGCCTTATCCTACAATGAGCAGTTCTTC
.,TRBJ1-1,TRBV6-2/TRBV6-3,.,CASSYPRGGNTEAFF,TGTGCCAGCAGTTACCCGAGGGGGGGGAACACTGAAGCTTTCTTT
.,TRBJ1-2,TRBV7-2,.,CASSLELAGSWYGYTF,TGTGCCAGCAGCTTAGAACTAGCAGGATCTTGGTATGGCTACACCTTC
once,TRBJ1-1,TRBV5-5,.,CASREQANTEAFF,TGTGCCAGCAGGGAACAGGCGAACACTGAAGCTTTCTTT
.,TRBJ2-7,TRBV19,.,CASSRRETYEQYF,TGTGCCAGTAGTCGGAGGGAAACCTACGAGCAGTACTTC
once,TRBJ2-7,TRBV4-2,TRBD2,CASSPRGTSGGASYEQYF,TGTGCCAGCAGCCCCCGGGGGACTAGCGGGGGGGCGTCCTACGAGCAGTACTTC
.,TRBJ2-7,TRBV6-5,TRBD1,CASSKQGANEQYF,TGTGCCAGCAGTAAACAGGGGGCGAACGAGCAGTACTTC
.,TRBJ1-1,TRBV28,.,CASSFGGAPAFF,TGTGCCAGCAGTTTTGGGGGGGCGCCAGCTTTCTTT
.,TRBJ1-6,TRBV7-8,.,CASSSGLPSSYNSPLHF,TGTGCCAGCAGCTCAGGGCTACCCAGCTCCTATAATTCACCCCTCCACTTT
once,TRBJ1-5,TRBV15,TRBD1,CATSSPWGETGFINQPQHF,TGTGCCACCAGCAGCCCCTGGGGGGAGACAGGGTTCATCAATCAGCCCCAGCATTTT
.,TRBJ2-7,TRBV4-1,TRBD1,CASSPGQGIYEQYF,TGCGCCAGCAGCCCGGGACAGGGGATCTACGAGCAGTACTTC
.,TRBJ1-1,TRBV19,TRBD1,CASSPRGRGTEAFF,TGTGCCAGTAGTCCAAGGGGGCGGGGCACTGAAGCTTTCTTT
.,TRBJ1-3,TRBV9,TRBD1,CASSVEIEDRAGNTIYF,TGTGCCAGCAGCGTAGAAATCGAGGACAGGGCCGGAAACACCATATATTTT
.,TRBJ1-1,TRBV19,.,CASRVSLGGTEAFF,TGTGCCAGTAGAGTATCTTTGGGGGGCACTGAAGCTTTCTTT
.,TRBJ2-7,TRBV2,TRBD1,CATGTVSYEQYF,TGTGCCACCGGGACAGTCTCCTACGAGCAGTACTTC
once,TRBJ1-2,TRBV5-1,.,CASSSYQGNYGYTF,TGCGCCAGCAGCTCTTATCAGGGGAACTATGGCTACACCTTC
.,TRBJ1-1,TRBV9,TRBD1,CASSVLDRDTEAFF,TGTGCCAGCAGCGTCCTCGACAGGGACACTGAAGCTTTCTTT
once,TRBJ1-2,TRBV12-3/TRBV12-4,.,CATTRGGYTF,TGTGCCACCACAAGGGGTGGCTACACCTTC
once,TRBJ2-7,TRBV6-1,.,CASSEWFSGGSYEQYF,TGTGCCAGCAGTGAATGGTTTAGCGGCGGATCCTACGAGCAGTACTTC
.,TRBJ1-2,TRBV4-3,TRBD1,CASSQVIGGNYGYTF,TGCGCCAGCAGCCAGGTCATAGGGGGCAACTATGGCTACACCTTC
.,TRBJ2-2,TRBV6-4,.,CASSDSGRGNTGELFF,TGTGCCAGCAGTGACTCAGGGCGGGGGAACACCGGGGAGCTGTTTTTT
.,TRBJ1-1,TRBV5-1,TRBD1,CASSLGQGGLDEAFF,TGCGCCAGCAGCTTAGGACAGGGTGGGTTGGATGAAGCTTTCTTT
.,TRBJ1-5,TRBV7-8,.,CASSQMAGRNQPQHF,TGTGCCAGCAGCCAGATGGCAGGGAGGAATCAGCCCCAGCATTTT
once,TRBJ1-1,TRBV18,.,CASSPREQVNTEAFF,TGTGCCAGCTCACCAAGGGAACAGGTCAACACTGAAGCTTTCTTT
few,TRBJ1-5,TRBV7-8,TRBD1,CASSSTGAGQPQHF,TGTGCCAGCAGCTCGACAGGGGCGGGTCAGCCCCAGCATTTT
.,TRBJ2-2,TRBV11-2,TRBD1,CASSFSGTANTGELFF,TGTGCCAGCAGCTTTTCCGGGACAGCGAACACCGGGGAGCTGTTTTTT
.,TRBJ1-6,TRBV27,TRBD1,CASSTMGQGQSPLHF,TGTGCCAGCAGCACCATGGGACAGGGACAGTCACCCCTCCACTTT
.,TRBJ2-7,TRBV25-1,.,CASSARRDTSYEQYF,TGTGCCAGCAGTGCCCGCCGGGACACATCCTACGAGCAGTACTTC